These 30 T cell receptor beta chains came from one sample sequenced in a study of T cell responses to AZD1222 COVID-19 vaccine. Data came from immunoSEQ multiplex PCR; TCRdb stores just in-frame clones and leaves some out. Of some 150,000 clones in the sample, more than 90% were seen once. The material sequenced was peripheral blood, taken on day 0 of AZD1222 vaccination. The receptors derive from an adult in good health.

This chain uses TRBV28 with TRBJ2-3; D unresolved. The V gene lost 3 bases and the J gene lost 4 bases, with 2 bases spanning the gap. There are 11 residues in the CDR3. Germline values: CDR1 MDHEN, CDR2 SYDVKM. CDR3 coding DNA: TGTGCCAGCAGTTTCGCAGATACGCAGTATTTT. It yields the protein CASSFADTQYF.

The genes are TRBV19 and TRBJ2-7, with D tentatively TRBD1 or TRBD2 (5 bases each). Trimming pared 3 bases from V and 2 bases from J, leaving 14 bases between. CDR3 length equals 15 residues. Germline V lookup: CDR1 LNHDA, CDR2 SQIVND (reference sequence). CDR3: CASSISTLGAYEQYF. The CDR3 DNA is TGTGCCAGTAGTATTTCGACTTTGGGGGCCTACGAGCAGTACTTC.

The chain joins TRBV3-1 (or the pseudogene TRBV3-2) to TRBJ1-5, with no clear D. V lost 4 bases and J lost 2, with 6 bases in between. The germline V gene encodes CDR1 LGHDT and CDR2 YNNKEL (reference sequence). The CDR3 is 13 amino acids. The CDR3 is CASSRVGNQPQHF. CDR3 DNA: TGTGCCAGCAGCCGCGTGGGCAATCAGCCCCAGCATTTT.

The gene calls are TRBV28 and TRBJ1-1, with D perhaps matching TRBD1 (6 bases). V lost 6 bases and J 4 bases, leaving 18 bases between the germline ends. The CDR3 has 15 amino acids. The V gene's germline CDR1 is MDHEN and CDR2 SYDVKM. CDR3 loop: CASRRPGHPATEAFF. The CDR3 DNA is TGTGCCAGCAGGAGACCGGGACACCCTGCCACTGAAGCTTTCTTT.

This clone was counted once. The genes are TRBV3-1 (or the pseudogene TRBV3-2) and TRBJ1-2, with 9 bases aligning to TRBD1. Germline V lookup: CDR1 LGHDT, CDR2 YNNKEL (reference sequence). V lost 5 bases to trimming and J lost 7 bases; unmatched junction nucleotides: 8. This CDR3 comprises 14 residues. The DNA for the CDR3 is TGTGCCAGCAGCTCCCAAGACAGGGGGACTGGCTACACCTTC. Translation gives CASSSQDRGTGYTF.

V is TRBV27 and J is TRBJ1-1, with D hard to call. Germline assignment: CDR1 MNHEY and CDR2 SMNVEV (reference sequence). Trimming took 6 bases from V and 3 from J, leaving 14 bases between them. The CDR3 extends over 14 amino acids. Here the CDR3 DNA reads TGTGCCAGCAGATTGACTTTAGGCGACACTGAAGCTTTCTTT. This translates into CASRLTLGDTEAFF.

The rearrangement uses TRBV7-2 and TRBJ2-1, with 7 bases aligning to TRBD1. The CDR3 length is 15 residues. V shed 7 bases, J shed 4 bases, and the junction held 10 bases outside the gene matches. Germline-derived CDR1 and CDR2 are SGHTA and FQGNSA. The CDR3 here is CASTQRQGVYNEQFF. In nucleotides, the CDR3 is TGTGCCAGCACCCAAAGACAGGGTGTTTACAATGAGCAGTTCTTC.

This CDR3 is CASSQESGGEAYGYTF. The CDR3 region has the DNA TGTGCCAGCAGCCAAGAGTCAGGCGGGGAGGCATATGGCTACACCTTC. The rearrangement links TRBV14 to TRBJ1-2; no definite D call. The germline V and J ends were trimmed by 0 bases and 5 bases, with 16 bases remaining between them. Germline CDR1 SGHDN, CDR2 FVKESK. The CDR3 sequence is 16 residues long.

The CDR3 loop reads CATRDGLGEQFF. For the CDR3, the DNA is TGTGCCACCAGGGACGGGTTGGGTGAGCAGTTCTTC. This chain uses TRBV24-1 with TRBJ2-1; D not resolved. The CDR3 is 12 residues long. V lost 7 bases and J 9 bases, leaving 12 bases between the germline ends. The germline V gene has CDR1 KGHDR and CDR2 SFDVKD.

CDR3 DNA sequence: TGTGCCAGCAGCGTCGGAAGGGGGAGCACTGAAGCTTTCTTT. Translation: CASSVGRGSTEAFF. The V call is TRBV7-2, the J call TRBJ1-1; D possibly corresponds to TRBD1 (6 bases). CDR3 size: 14 residues. Per the germline V gene, CDR1 is SGHTA and CDR2 is FQGNSA. The germline V and J ends were trimmed by 5 bases and 4 bases, with 14 bases remaining between them.

This sequence joins TRBV28 and TRBJ1-1; possible D gene TRBD1, 5 bases. The CDR3 is made up of 16 amino acids. From germline, CDR1 is MDHEN and CDR2 SYDVKM. The ends were cut back, 3 bases at V and 3 bases at J, with 17 bases in the middle. Here the CDR3 reads CASSFGIGGVDTEAFF. DNA for the CDR3: TGTGCCAGCAGTTTTGGCATCGGGGGGGTAGACACTGAAGCTTTCTTT.

The chain is built from TRBV10-3 and TRBJ1-1, with D perhaps matching TRBD1 (6 bases). The CDR3 contains 16 residues. Germline lookup yields CDR1 ENHRY and CDR2 SYGVKD. Trimming pared 0 bases from V and 1 base from J, leaving 12 bases between. The CDR3 spells CAISESTGLGNTEAFF. The CDR3 region has the DNA TGTGCCATCAGTGAGTCCACAGGGTTAGGGAACACTGAAGCTTTCTTT.

V and J are TRBV6-5 and TRBJ1-6; D gene unclear. This CDR3 spans 13 amino acids. CDR1 is MNHEY, CDR2 SVGAGI, per germline. V lost 2 bases, J lost 7 bases, and 6 bases lay in between. The CDR3 is CASSYRQNSPLHF. The CDR3 bases are TGTGCCAGCAGTTACCGCCAGAATTCACCCCTCCACTTT.

The rearrangement joins TRBV19 to TRBJ1-1; D possibly corresponds to TRBD1 (5 bases). Germline V gene data show CDR1 as LNHDA and CDR2 as SQIVND (reference sequence). V lost 4 bases and J 3 bases, leaving 12 bases between the germline ends. The CDR3 contains 14 residues. The CDR3 nucleotides read TGTGCCAGTAGTAAGCCTATGGGGGACACTGAAGCTTTCTTT. Amino acid sequence: CASSKPMGDTEAFF. Variable domain in full (rest from reference TRBV19 and TRBJ1-1): DGGITQSPKYLFRKEGQNVTLSCEQNLNHDAMYWYRQDPGQGLRLIYYSQIVNDFQKGDIAEGYSVSREKKESFPLTVTSAQKNPTAFYLCASSKPMGDTEAFFGQGTRLTVV.

This chain's CDR3 is CASSQDLGGYEQYF. DNA for the CDR3: TGTGCCAGCAGCCAAGATTTAGGAGGCTACGAGCAGTACTTC. V gene TRBV4-2 combines with J gene TRBJ2-7; D is possibly TRBD2 (5 bases). The CDR3 totals 14 residues. V was trimmed by 0 bases and J by 3 bases, leaving 9 bases between them. Germline CDR1 reads LGHNA; CDR2 reads YNFKEQ.

This clone has only one observation. The V and J genes are TRBV28 and TRBJ2-7; 7 nucleotides agree with TRBD2. Looked up from germline, CDR1 is MDHEN and CDR2 is SYDVKM. V lost 5 bases, J lost 2 bases, and 12 bases stayed unmatched. CDR3 size: 16 residues. The CDR3 region has the DNA TGTGCCAGCAGTGGGCCCGGGAGACTAGCAGCCTACGAGCAGTACTTC. Encoded protein: CASSGPGRLAAYEQYF.

The CDR3 nucleotides read TGTGCCAGCAGCAGTGACTGGAACACCGGGGAGCTGTTTTTT. It is translated as CASSSDWNTGELFF. The chain carries TRBV5-6 and TRBJ2-2; D is undetermined. V was trimmed by 4 bases and J by 1 base, leaving 8 bases between them. The CDR3 is 14 amino acids. CDR1 SGHDT and CDR2 YYEEEE come from the germline V gene.

The genes are TRBV28 and TRBJ2-7; D is unresolved. This CDR3 has 12 residues. Germline V gene sequence: CDR1 MDHEN, CDR2 SYDVKM. With 6 bases removed from V and 3 bases from J, the gap between germline ends came to 9 bases. CDR3 sequence reads: CASSPNLYEQYF. The CDR3 coding sequence is TGTGCCAGCAGCCCTAACCTCTACGAGCAGTACTTC.

The V gene is TRBV7-9, the J gene TRBJ1-2; a weak D match, TRBD1 (5 bases). Per the germline V gene, CDR1 is SEHNR and CDR2 is FQNEAQ (reference sequence). The CDR3 sequence is 14 residues long. V lost 3 bases, J lost 4 bases, and 12 bases lay in between. This CDR3 is CASSFGTGLYGYTF. The CDR3 DNA follows: TGTGCCAGCAGCTTCGGTACAGGACTCTATGGCTACACCTTC. The variable domain in full, with the rest retrieved from reference TRBV7-9 and TRBJ1-2, is DTGVSQNPRHKITKRGQNVTFRCDPISEHNRLYWYRQTLGQGPEFLTYFQNEAQLEKSRLLSDRFSAERPKGSFSTLEIQRTEQGDSAMYLCASSFGTGLYGYTFGSGTRLTVV.

This clone was observed a single time. The chain combines TRBV7-9 with TRBJ2-1, with TRBD1 matching 7 bases. This CDR3 region has 14 residues. CDR1 and CDR2 from the germline V gene are SEHNR and FQNEAQ (reference sequence). The V gene end was trimmed by 1 base and the J gene end by 8 bases; junction bases not matched to a gene: 5. The CDR3, as DNA: TGTGCCAGCAGCTTAGACAGGGGTAACGATGAGCAGTTCTTC. This gives the protein CASSLDRGNDEQFF.

The V call is TRBV3-1 (or the pseudogene TRBV3-2), the J call TRBJ1-3; possible D gene TRBD1, 6 bases. CDR1 and CDR2 from the germline V gene are LGHDT and YNNKEL (reference sequence). V lost 4 bases to trimming and J lost 0 bases, with 10 bases between them. The CDR3 length is 15 residues. CDR3 DNA: TGTGCCAGCAGCCCGGGGGCCTCCTCTGGAAACACCATATATTTT. This encodes CASSPGASSGNTIYF.

The table lists this clone with a count of one. The chain couples TRBV6-1 to TRBJ2-2, with 9 bases identical to TRBD1. There are 16 residues in the CDR3. With 4 bases clipped from V and 3 bases from J, the junction kept 6 bases outside the gene matches. Germline V gives CDR1 MNHNS, CDR2 SASEGT. The DNA of the CDR3 is TGTGCCAGCAGTGTTACAGGGGGCGGTGACACCGGGGAGCTGTTTTTT. Translating gives CASSVTGGGDTGELFF.

The genes are TRBV29-1 and TRBJ2-7; 9 bases align to TRBD1. V trimming: 7 bases; J trimming: 4 bases; junction bases outside the gene matches: 11. This CDR3 is 14 amino acids long. Germline assignment: CDR1 SQVTM and CDR2 ANQGSEA. CDR3 sequence reads: CSAAGQGSLYEQYF. The CDR3 region has the DNA TGCAGCGCGGCAGGACAGGGGTCACTGTACGAGCAGTACTTC.

The rearrangement joins TRBV6-1 to TRBJ1-2; the match to TRBD1 covers 9 bases. The germline CDR1 and CDR2 sequences are MNHNS and SASEGT. The CDR3 contains 17 residues. Unmatched junction bases numbered 8, after V lost 3 bases and J lost 0 bases. The CDR3 coding sequence is TGTGCCAGCAGTGAGAGGACAGGGGCCTTCTCTAACTATGGCTACACCTTC. Translating gives CASSERTGAFSNYGYTF.

The rearrangement uses TRBV28 and TRBJ1-1; D is unclear. Germline V gives CDR1 MDHEN, CDR2 SYDVKM. V was clipped by 3 bases and J by 1 base, with 12 bases between them. This CDR3 has 15 amino acids. The CDR3 DNA reads as TGTGCCAGCAGTTTGATAGGGAGGGCGAACACTGAAGCTTTCTTT. Amino acid sequence: CASSLIGRANTEAFF.

The chain recombines TRBV6-4 with TRBJ1-1; TRBD1 might be the D (6 bases). Germline CDR1 and CDR2: MRHNA and SNTAGT. Deletions cut 2 bases from V and 2 bases from J, with 24 bases between. The CDR3 totals 19 residues. The CDR3 here is CASSDQFNIRGGPNTEAFF. The CDR3, as DNA: TGTGCCAGCAGTGACCAGTTTAATATTAGGGGGGGTCCTAACACTGAAGCTTTCTTT.

The rearrangement uses TRBV7-2 and TRBJ2-1; TRBD2 aligns across 11 bases. This CDR3 has 15 amino acids. V trimming: 0 bases; J trimming: 6 bases; junction bases outside the gene matches: 1. The V gene's germline CDR1 is SGHTA and CDR2 FQGNSA. The CDR3 protein is CASSLASGRVNEQFF. CDR3 nucleotide sequence: TGTGCCAGCAGCTTAGCTAGCGGGAGGGTCAATGAGCAGTTCTTC.

The chain combines TRBV5-4 with TRBJ2-2, with a possible D match to TRBD2 (7 bases). The V gene lost 4 bases and the J gene lost 1 base, with 20 bases spanning the gap. The CDR3 runs 18 residues. CDR1 and CDR2 from the germline V gene are SGHNT and YYREEE (reference sequence). For the CDR3, the DNA is TGTGCCAGCAGCCTGGGGGGCCTAAAGCGGGGGAACACCGGGGAGCTGTTTTTT. Its translation is CASSLGGLKRGNTGELFF.

This clone has more than one count but fewer than ten. The chain employs TRBV29-1 and TRBJ1-2, with D unresolved. There are 13 residues in the CDR3. The V gene lost 5 bases and the J gene lost 2 bases, with 12 bases spanning the gap. The germline CDR1 and CDR2 sequences are SQVTM and ANQGSEA. The DNA for the CDR3 is TGCAGCGTTCAGGCCGACGGGAACTATGGCTACACCTTC. This codes for CSVQADGNYGYTF.

The chain couples TRBV6-1 to TRBJ1-1; no reliable D call. CDR1 and CDR2 from the germline V gene are MNHNS and SASEGT. Trimming took off 0 bases at V and 1 base at J, with 6 bases between the two ends. The CDR3 contains 14 residues. This chain's CDR3 is CASSEASQNTEAFF. CDR3 DNA: TGTGCCAGCAGTGAAGCCTCACAGAACACTGAAGCTTTCTTT.